Listed here are 26 T cell receptor beta chains from one sample, sequenced in a study of patients and donors after allogeneic stem cell transplantation. One entry per CDR3 protein results from TCRdb running MiXCR on the RT-PCR reads. In the table there are 250 to 300 distinct CDR3 sequences, approximately 1% of which are singletons. Material: blood, either unsorted or a sorted T cell fraction (not recorded which). The receptors were gathered from a human donor who was either an allogeneic HSCT recipient or a stem cell or donor lymphocyte infusion donor (not recorded which). It is not recorded whose cells these are; they may come from a transplant donor.

This clonotype is medium-sized in the sample. The V call is TRBV12-3 or TRBV12-4, the J call TRBJ2-6; D not certain. The CDR3 loop spans 16 amino acids. Trimming left V 5 bases short and J 1 base short, with 12 bases between. The CDR3 DNA is TGTGCCAGCAGTCCTGCGACCGCTTCTGGGGCCAACGTCCTGACTTTC. This sequence encodes CASSPATASGANVLTF.

This clonotype qualifies as large. This chain uses TRBV28 with TRBJ2-7, with D perhaps matching TRBD1 (6 bases). Germline CDR1 reads MDHEN; CDR2 reads SYDVKM. This CDR3 has 13 residues. Trimming stripped 5 bases from V and 2 bases from J, with 10 bases between. The CDR3 reads CASSDRRAYEQYF. CDR3 nucleotides: TGTGCCAGCAGTGACAGGAGAGCCTACGAGCAGTACTTC.

This clonotype counts as large (0.1 to 1%). The V gene is TRBV7-9, the J gene TRBJ1-2; D unclear. This CDR3 spans 12 amino acids. Germline V gene lookup returns CDR1 SEHNR and CDR2 FQNEAQ (reference sequence). Trimming shortened V by 5 bases and J by 6 bases, and 10 bases separated the two germline ends. CDR3 loop: CASSIRANGYTF. The DNA for the CDR3 is TGTGCCAGCAGCATAAGGGCTAATGGCTACACCTTC.

By proportion, this clonotype is large (0.1 to 1%). The chain employs TRBV19 and TRBJ1-2, with 9 bases lining up with TRBD1. The CDR3 totals 17 residues. Germline loops: CDR1 LNHDA, CDR2 SQIVND (reference sequence). Trimming took 5 bases from V and 1 from J; bases not matched to a gene: 11. As DNA, the CDR3 is TGTGCCAGTAGTCCCCCCGGGACAGGGACCAGTAACTATGGCTACACCTTC. Translation gives CASSPPGTGTSNYGYTF.

In its sample, this clonotype is medium-sized. CDR3 amino acids: CATSSRTGEAEKLFF. CDR3 coding DNA: TGTGCCACCAGCAGCCGGACAGGGGAGGCTGAAAAACTGTTTTTT. The chain combines TRBV15 with TRBJ1-4; 9 positions agree with TRBD1. The CDR3 is 15 amino acids. J was trimmed by 7 bases and V by 3 bases; bases with no gene match: 6. Per germline, CDR1 LNHNV and CDR2 YYDKDF (reference sequence).

In its sample, this clonotype ranks as large. This chain connects TRBV24-1 to TRBJ2-7; D perhaps matches TRBD1 (6 bases). The CDR3 is 13 amino acids. Looked up from germline, CDR1 is KGHDR and CDR2 is SFDVKD. Trimming cost V 3 bases and J 6 bases, with 11 bases left between them. CDR3 amino acids: CATSDGGRGEQYF. CDR3 DNA: TGTGCCACCAGTGATGGGGGCAGGGGCGAGCAGTACTTC.

By frequency in the sample, this clonotype is large. This chain links TRBV30 with TRBJ2-7; tentative D call: TRBD1 (6 bases). Germline loops: CDR1 GTSNPN, CDR2 SVGIG (reference sequence). The V end was cut by 3 bases, the J end by 4 bases, with 10 bases between. The CDR3 has 12 amino acids. In DNA form, the CDR3 reads TGTGCCTGGAGCCCTGGACAGTACGAGCAGTACTTC. Protein product: CAWSPGQYEQYF.

This clonotype is deemed medium-sized. V usage is TRBV6-2 or TRBV6-3 and J usage is TRBJ2-1; 10 bases fit TRBD2. Germline V gene sequence: CDR1 MNHEY, CDR2 SVGEGT. This CDR3 comprises 16 residues. After removal of 5 bases from V and 9 bases from J, the junction contained 13 bases not matched to a gene. The CDR3 sequence: CASSHHGTSDVGEQFF. The CDR3 DNA follows: TGTGCCAGCAGTCACCACGGGACTAGCGATGTGGGTGAGCAGTTCTTC.

By sample fraction, this clonotype is medium-sized. CDR3 in DNA: TGTGCCAGCAGTTCGACTAGCGGGGGGGCCACAGATACGCAGTATTTT. This sequence encodes CASSSTSGGATDTQYF. This sequence joins TRBV12-3 or TRBV12-4 and TRBJ2-3; TRBD2 agrees at 14 bases. The CDR3 sequence is 16 residues long. J lost 2 bases, V lost 4 bases, and 2 bases had no gene match.

Judged by abundance, this clonotype is large. The rearrangement uses TRBV2 and TRBJ2-7; D gene uncertain. Per the germline V gene, CDR1 is SNHLY and CDR2 is FYNNEI. This CDR3 region has 12 residues. The V gene lost 8 bases and the J gene lost 2 bases, with 10 bases spanning the gap. CDR3 DNA: TGTGCCAGCTCGGACGGCGCCTACGAGCAGTACTTC. As protein: CASSDGAYEQYF.

By share, this clonotype ranks as large. The chain links TRBV29-1 to TRBJ1-2; weak D call: TRBD1 (6 bases). The CDR3 extends over 13 amino acids. Trimming took off 7 bases at V and 6 bases at J, with 18 bases between the two ends. Germline CDR1 SQVTM, CDR2 ANQGSEA. CDR3 DNA: TGCAGCGCCGGACCCCAGGGGTATGATGGCTACACCTTC. This sequence encodes CSAGPQGYDGYTF.

Sample share makes this clonotype large (0.1 to 1%). The genes are TRBV29-1 and TRBJ2-1, with D perhaps matching TRBD2 (6 bases). The CDR3 has 15 residues. Germline V lookup: CDR1 SQVTM, CDR2 ANQGSEA. V lost 1 base and J 0 bases, leaving 10 bases between the germline ends. CDR3 loop: CSVEVWDSSYNEQFF. CDR3 DNA sequence: TGCAGCGTTGAAGTTTGGGACTCCTCCTACAATGAGCAGTTCTTC.

In its sample, this clonotype is large (0.1 to 1%). The chain joins TRBV7-9 to TRBJ2-2; 9 nucleotides align to TRBD1. Unmatched junction bases numbered 6, after V lost 9 bases and J lost 4 bases. The CDR3 runs to 14 residues. CDR1 SEHNR and CDR2 FQNEAQ come from the germline V gene (reference sequence). The DNA of the CDR3 is TGTGCCAGTACCGGGACAGGGATCACCGGGGAGCTGTTTTTT. Protein product: CASTGTGITGELFF. The variable domain in full, completed from reference TRBV7-9 and TRBJ2-2, reads DTGVSQNPRHKITKRGQNVTFRCDPISEHNRLYWYRQTLGQGPEFLTYFQNEAQLEKSRLLSDRFSAERPKGSFSTLEIQRTEQGDSAMYLCASTGTGITGELFFGEGSRLTVL.

In its sample, this clonotype is large (0.1 to 1%). The V gene is TRBV29-1, the J gene TRBJ2-7; the D call may be TRBD1 or TRBD2 (5 bases each). With 4 bases removed from V and 6 bases from J, the gap between germline ends came to 13 bases. The CDR3 has 12 amino acids. The germline V gene encodes CDR1 SQVTM and CDR2 ANQGSEA. The CDR3 region has the DNA TGCAGCGTTGGGGACGGGCATCTCGAGCAGTACTTC. The encoded protein is CSVGDGHLEQYF.

This clonotype is labeled medium-sized. The V call is TRBV12-3 or TRBV12-4, the J call TRBJ2-1; D unclear. Trimming removed 5 bases at V and 3 bases at J, with 14 bases between. The CDR3 is 15 amino acids. As DNA, the CDR3 is TGTGCCAGCAGTCCGAGCGACGGATTCTACAATGAGCAGTTCTTC. Amino acids: CASSPSDGFYNEQFF.

The chain uses TRBV3-1 and TRBJ1-6; D is uncertain. The germline gives CDR1 LGHDT, CDR2 YNNKEL (reference sequence). V lost 0 bases, J lost 9 bases, and 0 bases lay in between. This CDR3 is 11 amino acids long. The CDR3 region has the DNA TGTGCCAGCAGCCAAGATTCACCCCTCCACTTT. Protein product: CASSQDSPLHF.

In its sample, this clonotype is hyperexpanded (1% or more). The chain links TRBV7-2 to TRBJ2-1; 15 bases align to TRBD2. CDR3 length: 19 residues. Trimming cost V 5 bases and J 2 bases; bases outside gene matches: 10. Germline V gives CDR1 SGHTA, CDR2 FQGNSA. The CDR3 nucleotides read TGTGCCAGCAGCCCCGAGGGACTAGCGGGGGGCCCTACCTACAATGAGCAGTTCTTC. Translation gives CASSPEGLAGGPTYNEQFF.

Sample share makes this clonotype large. The chain is built from TRBV4-2 and TRBJ2-2; D is possibly TRBD1 (6 bases). This CDR3 comprises 13 residues. V lost 7 bases and J 4 bases, leaving 10 bases between the germline ends. Germline lookup yields CDR1 LGHNA and CDR2 YNFKEQ. The CDR3 coding sequence is TGTGCCAGCACGGACAGAACCACCGGGGAGCTGTTTTTT. Amino acid sequence: CASTDRTTGELFF.

This clonotype rates as hyperexpanded (1% or more). The chain links TRBV29-1 to TRBJ2-7; TRBD2 matches at 8 bases. Germline V gives CDR1 SQVTM, CDR2 ANQGSEA. The trim removed 1 base at V and 1 base at J, leaving 6 bases unmatched. CDR3 size: 15 residues. The CDR3 loop reads CSVEGGGTPSYEQYF. The CDR3 nucleotides read TGCAGCGTTGAAGGCGGGGGGACCCCTTCCTACGAGCAGTACTTC.

By its share, this clonotype is medium-sized. This rearrangement joins TRBV4-2 to TRBJ1-2; D is uncertain. Trimming pared 6 bases from V and 5 bases from J, leaving 7 bases between. Germline V gene sequence: CDR1 LGHNA, CDR2 YNFKEQ. This CDR3 is built from 11 residues. The CDR3 protein is CASSEGYGYTF. The CDR3 DNA reads as TGTGCCAGCAGTGAAGGGTATGGCTACACCTTC.

By sample fraction, this clonotype is medium-sized. The gene calls are TRBV2 and TRBJ1-1; TRBD1 matches at 7 bases. CDR1 SNHLY and CDR2 FYNNEI come from the germline V gene. The V segment lost 10 bases and the J segment 7 bases; nucleotides outside the gene matches: 9. This CDR3 is built from 12 residues. Here the CDR3 DNA reads TGTGCCACCCTAGAGCAGGGGGTTGAAGCTTTCTTT. This sequence encodes CATLEQGVEAFF.

By share of the sample, this clonotype is medium-sized. The chain links TRBV4-2 to TRBJ2-7; no clear D. This CDR3 region has 12 residues. V was trimmed by 0 bases and J by 4 bases, leaving 4 bases between them. Germline V gene data show CDR1 as LGHNA and CDR2 as YNFKEQ. DNA for the CDR3: TGTGCCAGCAGCCAAGATCGTTACGAGCAGTACTTC. This sequence encodes CASSQDRYEQYF.

By share, this clonotype counts as medium-sized. One junction end disagrees with the germline gene, perhaps due to a read error. CDR3 in amino acids: CASSFSSAGDEQFF. In nucleotides, the CDR3 is TGTGCCAGCAGCTTCTCTAGCGCCGGAGATGAACAGTTCTTC. The genes are TRBV11-2 and TRBJ2-1; a possible D gene is TRBD2 (6 bases). Per germline, CDR1 SGHAT and CDR2 FQNNGV. The CDR3 sequence is 14 residues long.

Sample share makes this clonotype medium-sized. The gene calls are TRBV15 and TRBJ2-2; D is perhaps TRBD1 (6 bases). V dropped 5 bases and J dropped 3 bases, with 10 bases sitting between them. Per the germline V gene, CDR1 is LNHNV and CDR2 is YYDKDF (reference sequence). The CDR3 is 14 amino acids. The CDR3 DNA follows: TGTGCCACCAGCGTGCGACAGGACACCGGGGAGCTGTTTTTT. This encodes CATSVRQDTGELFF. Full variable domain (outside the CDR3, taken from reference TRBV15 and TRBJ2-2): DAMVIQNPRYQVTQFGKPVTLSCSQTLNHNVMYWYQQKSSQAPKLLFHYYDKDFNNEADTPDNFQSRRPNTSFCFLDIRSPGLGDTAMYLCATSVRQDTGELFFGEGSRLTVL.

This clonotype is large within its sample. The chain combines TRBV7-2 with TRBJ2-2; unclear D gene. V was trimmed by 3 bases and J by 7 bases, leaving 3 bases between them. The CDR3 spans 11 residues. Germline V gene data show CDR1 as SGHTA and CDR2 as FQGNSA. CDR3 amino acids: CASSFGGELFF. The CDR3 nucleotides read TGTGCCAGCAGCTTTGGCGGGGAGCTGTTTTTT.

This clonotype ranks as medium-sized. The rearrangement joins TRBV7-9 to TRBJ1-2; D gene ambiguous. Germline V gene data show CDR1 as SEHNR and CDR2 as FQNEAQ (reference sequence). The length of the CDR3 is 13 residues. The V and J ends lost 5 bases and 10 bases respectively, with 17 bases between them. CDR3 bases: TGTGCCAGCAGCCCGCCAGGCCTTTCGGTCTACACCTTC. Translated, it gives CASSPPGLSVYTF.